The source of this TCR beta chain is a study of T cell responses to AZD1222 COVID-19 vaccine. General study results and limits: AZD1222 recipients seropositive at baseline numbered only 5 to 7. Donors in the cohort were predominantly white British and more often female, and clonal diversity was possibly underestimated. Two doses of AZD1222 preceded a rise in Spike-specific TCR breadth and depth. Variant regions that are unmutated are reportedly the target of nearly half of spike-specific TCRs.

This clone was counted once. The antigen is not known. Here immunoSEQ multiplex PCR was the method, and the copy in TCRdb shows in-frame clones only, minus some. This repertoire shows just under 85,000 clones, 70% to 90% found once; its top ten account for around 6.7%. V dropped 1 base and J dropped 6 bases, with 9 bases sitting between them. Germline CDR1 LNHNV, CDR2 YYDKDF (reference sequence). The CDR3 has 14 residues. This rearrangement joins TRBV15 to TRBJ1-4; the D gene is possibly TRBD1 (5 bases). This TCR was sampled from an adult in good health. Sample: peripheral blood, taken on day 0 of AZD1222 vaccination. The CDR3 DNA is TGTGCCACCAGCAGAGCCCGGGGGTATGAAAAACTGTTTTTT. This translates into CATSRARGYEKLFF.